This T cell receptor beta chain is from a study of blood T cell repertoires in COVID-19. V shed 5 bases and J 6 bases; nucleotides not matched to a gene: 8. This CDR3 is built from 15 residues. The germline gives CDR1 SEHNR, CDR2 FQNEAQ (reference sequence). Repertoires were generated with immunoSEQ multiplex PCR, while TCRdb's copy carries only in-frame clones and drops some. Of some 160,000 clones in the sample, around three quarters were seen once. Sequencing was carried out using peripheral blood. This chain uses TRBV7-9 with TRBJ2-1; 9 nucleotides align to TRBD2. The source of this sequence is a man aged 65 to 79 with active or convalescent COVID-19. CDR3 sequence (DNA): TGTGCCAGCAGCGTTAGTAGCGGGGGCCGCAATGAGCAGTTCTTC. It encodes CASSVSSGGRNEQFF.